Listed below are T cell receptor beta chains from one sample, sequenced in a study of early T cells in non-severe SARS-CoV-2 infection. TCRdb independently ran MiXCR on the 5' RACE reads; one entry per CDR3 protein. The sample has tens of thousands of distinct CDR3 sequences; 7% to 7.5% are singletons. Sequencing was performed on whole blood. The receptors derive from an adult who was a healthcare worker with PCR-confirmed SARS-CoV-2 infection or an uninfected control (not recorded which). CDR3s include the opening cysteine and the closing phenylalanine or tryptophan. D genes are given only for firm matches. Clone size is given for some rows only: seen once, a few or many times, or a class if the clone is expanded.

V gene: TRBV2; clone size: many; J gene: TRBJ2-3; D gene: TRBD2; CDR3 DNA: TGTGCCAGCAGTCCTATAGCGGGTCGCACAGATACGCAGTATTTT; CDR3 protein: CASSPIAGRTDTQYF
V gene: TRBV5-5; clone size: few; J gene: TRBJ1-1; D gene: NA; CDR3 DNA: TGTGCCAGCAGCTTCAGAGCGGGGAATGGCGCTGAAGCTTTCTTT; CDR3 protein: CASSFRAGNGAEAFF
V gene: TRBV12-3/TRBV12-4; clone size: NA; J gene: TRBJ1-1; D gene: NA; CDR3 DNA: TGTGCCAGCAGCGTCACAGGGAACACTGAAGCTTTCTTT; CDR3 protein: CASSVTGNTEAFF
V gene: TRBV29-1; clone size: many; J gene: TRBJ1-1; D gene: TRBD1; CDR3 DNA: TGCAGCGTAGACGAAACAGGGGTGGACACTGAAGCTTTCTTT; CDR3 protein: CSVDETGVDTEAFF
V gene: TRBV6-2/TRBV6-3; clone size: many; J gene: TRBJ1-1; D gene: NA; CDR3 DNA: TGTGCCAGCAGTCCAGAGATGAACACTGAAGCTTTCTTT; CDR3 protein: CASSPEMNTEAFF
V gene: TRBV30; clone size: NA; J gene: TRBJ1-2; D gene: NA; CDR3 DNA: TGTGCCTGGACCCCAGGGACTTGGGGCTACACCTTC; CDR3 protein: CAWTPGTWGYTF
V gene: TRBV2; clone size: few; J gene: TRBJ2-3; D gene: TRBD1; CDR3 DNA: TGTGCCATCCTCGGGACAGGGGACACAGATACGCAGTATTTT; CDR3 protein: CAILGTGDTDTQYF
V gene: TRBV12-5; clone size: NA; J gene: TRBJ1-1; D gene: NA; CDR3 DNA: TGTGCTAGTGGTTTGGTACGGGCAGGGCCTGCCACTGAAGCTTTCTTT; CDR3 protein: CASGLVRAGPATEAFF
V gene: TRBV5-5; clone size: NA; J gene: TRBJ1-5; D gene: TRBD1; CDR3 DNA: TGTGCCAGCAGCGTGGGACAGGGGGCGAATAGCAATCAGCCCCAGCATTTT; CDR3 protein: CASSVGQGANSNQPQHF
V gene: TRBV7-6; clone size: many; J gene: TRBJ2-3; D gene: NA; CDR3 DNA: TGTGCCAGCAGCTCGGAAGATACGCAGTATTTT; CDR3 protein: CASSSEDTQYF
V gene: TRBV7-9; clone size: few; J gene: TRBJ2-3; D gene: NA; CDR3 DNA: TGTGCCAGCAGCTCGCGGGCGGGACTGAGCACAGATACGCAGTATTTT; CDR3 protein: CASSSRAGLSTDTQYF
V gene: TRBV7-9; clone size: few; J gene: TRBJ1-1; D gene: NA; CDR3 DNA: TGTGCCAGCAGCTTCAGGGGACGGACTGAAGCTTTCTTT; CDR3 protein: CASSFRGRTEAFF
V gene: TRBV6-4; clone size: NA; J gene: TRBJ2-2; D gene: TRBD2; CDR3 DNA: TGTGCCAGCAGTGGACTAGCGGGGGCCGGGGAGCTGTTTTTT; CDR3 protein: CASSGLAGAGELFF
V gene: TRBV6-5; clone size: few; J gene: TRBJ2-1; D gene: TRBD2; CDR3 DNA: TGTGCCAGCAGAGCTAGCGGGGGGGGGAGCTCCTACAATGAGCAGTTCTTC; CDR3 protein: CASRASGGGSSYNEQFF
V gene: TRBV4-1; clone size: once; J gene: TRBJ2-7; D gene: NA; CDR3 DNA: TGCGCCAGCAGCCAAGACAGGTTTGCCTACGAGCAGTACTTC; CDR3 protein: CASSQDRFAYEQYF
V gene: TRBV7-2; clone size: many; J gene: TRBJ2-1; D gene: NA; CDR3 DNA: TGTGCCAGCAGTACTCAGGGACCCCCCCGGCAACATGAGCAGTTCTTC; CDR3 protein: CASSTQGPPRQHEQFF
V gene: TRBV9; clone size: NA; J gene: TRBJ2-1; D gene: NA; CDR3 DNA: TGTGCCAGCAGCGTCGACTACAATGAGCAGTTCTTC; CDR3 protein: CASSVDYNEQFF
V gene: TRBV18; clone size: NA; J gene: TRBJ2-3; D gene: TRBD1; CDR3 DNA: TGTGCCAGCTCACCGCTGGACAGGGGATTCAGCACAGATACGCAGTATTTT; CDR3 protein: CASSPLDRGFSTDTQYF
V gene: TRBV3-1; clone size: NA; J gene: TRBJ2-3; D gene: TRBD2; CDR3 DNA: TGTGCCAGCAGCCGAGGGAATAGCGGGGGGACAACAGATACGCAGTATTTT; CDR3 protein: CASSRGNSGGTTDTQYF
V gene: TRBV29-1; clone size: NA; J gene: TRBJ2-3; D gene: NA; CDR3 DNA: TGCAGCGTTGCTCAGCAGGGAAGCACAGATACGCAGTATTTT; CDR3 protein: CSVAQQGSTDTQYF
V gene: TRBV9; clone size: NA; J gene: TRBJ2-1; D gene: NA; CDR3 DNA: TGTGCCAGCAGCGTAGCGGGGCCGTACAATGAGCAGTTCTTC; CDR3 protein: CASSVAGPYNEQFF
V gene: TRBV7-8; clone size: many; J gene: TRBJ2-1; D gene: NA; CDR3 DNA: TGTGCCAGCAGCTTAGTACGTGCGGGTGAGCAGTTCTTC; CDR3 protein: CASSLVRAGEQFF
V gene: TRBV6-2/TRBV6-3; clone size: NA; J gene: TRBJ1-1; D gene: NA; CDR3 DNA: TGTGCCAGCACTTTATCAGGGGTGGACACTGAAGCTTTCTTT; CDR3 protein: CASTLSGVDTEAFF
V gene: TRBV18; clone size: NA; J gene: TRBJ1-5; D gene: NA; CDR3 DNA: TGTGCCAGCTCACCATCATCGGGTAGCAATCAGCCCCAGCATTTT; CDR3 protein: CASSPSSGSNQPQHF
V gene: TRBV6-6; clone size: many; J gene: TRBJ2-5; D gene: TRBD2; CDR3 DNA: TGTGCCAGCAGTTACCCCGCTAGCGGGGGGTTTGCCCCCCAAGAGACCCAGTACTTC; CDR3 protein: CASSYPASGGFAPQETQYF
V gene: TRBV11-3; clone size: NA; J gene: TRBJ1-3; D gene: NA; CDR3 DNA: TGTGCCAGCAGCTTAAATTATGGGGGACGAAACACCATATATTTT; CDR3 protein: CASSLNYGGRNTIYF
V gene: TRBV20-1; clone size: few; J gene: TRBJ2-1; D gene: TRBD1; CDR3 DNA: TGCAGTGCTCAGCCCGGGACAGGGGGAAATGAGCAGTTCTTC; CDR3 protein: CSAQPGTGGNEQFF